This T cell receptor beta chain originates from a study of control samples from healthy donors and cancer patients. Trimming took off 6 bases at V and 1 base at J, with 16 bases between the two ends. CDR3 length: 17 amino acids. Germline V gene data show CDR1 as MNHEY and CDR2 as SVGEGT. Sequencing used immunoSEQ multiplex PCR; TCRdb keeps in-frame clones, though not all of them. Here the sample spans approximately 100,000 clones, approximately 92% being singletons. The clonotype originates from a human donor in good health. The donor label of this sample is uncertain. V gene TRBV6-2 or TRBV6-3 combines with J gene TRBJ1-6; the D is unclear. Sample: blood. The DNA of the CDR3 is TGTGCCAGCAGCCCCGGCAGGTCGAAATCCTATAATTCACCCCTCCACTTT. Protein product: CASSPGRSKSYNSPLHF.